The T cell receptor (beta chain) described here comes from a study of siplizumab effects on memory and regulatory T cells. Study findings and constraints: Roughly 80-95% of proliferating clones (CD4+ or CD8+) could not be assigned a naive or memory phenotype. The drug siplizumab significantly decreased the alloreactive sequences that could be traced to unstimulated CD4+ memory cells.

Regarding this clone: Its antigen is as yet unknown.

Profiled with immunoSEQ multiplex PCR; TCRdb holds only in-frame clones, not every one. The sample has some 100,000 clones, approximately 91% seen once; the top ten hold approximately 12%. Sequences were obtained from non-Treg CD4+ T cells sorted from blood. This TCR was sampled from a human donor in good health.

This CDR3 is CASSRRTGNQPQHF. The CDR3 DNA sequence: TGCGCCAGCAGCCGAAGGACAGGCAATCAGCCCCAGCATTTT. The V and J genes are TRBV4-3 and TRBJ1-5, with D tentatively TRBD1 (6 bases). Trimming removed 4 bases from V and 2 bases from J, with 9 bases in between. CDR3 length equals 14 residues. Per germline, CDR1 LGHNA and CDR2 YSLEER.